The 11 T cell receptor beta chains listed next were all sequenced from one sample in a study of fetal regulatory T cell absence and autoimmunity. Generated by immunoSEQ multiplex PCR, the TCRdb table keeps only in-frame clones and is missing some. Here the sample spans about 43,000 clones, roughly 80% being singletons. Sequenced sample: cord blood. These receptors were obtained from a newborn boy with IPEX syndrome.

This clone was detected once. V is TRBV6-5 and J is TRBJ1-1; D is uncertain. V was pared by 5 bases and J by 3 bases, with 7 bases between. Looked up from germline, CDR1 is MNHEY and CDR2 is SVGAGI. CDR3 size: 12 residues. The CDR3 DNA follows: TGTGCCAGCAGTCCCGGGGACACTGAAGCTTTCTTT. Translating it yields CASSPGDTEAFF.

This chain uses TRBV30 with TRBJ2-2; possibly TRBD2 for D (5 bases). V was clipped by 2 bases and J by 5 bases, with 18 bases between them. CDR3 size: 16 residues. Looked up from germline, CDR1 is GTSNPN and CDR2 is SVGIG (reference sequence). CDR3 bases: TGTGCCTGGAGTCTACTAGGGATTTTCAAAACCGGGGAGCTGTTTTTT. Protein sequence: CAWSLLGIFKTGELFF. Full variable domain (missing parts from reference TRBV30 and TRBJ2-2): SQTIHQWPATLVQPVGSPLSLECTVEGTSNPNLYWYRQAAGRGLQLLFYSVGIGQISSEVPQNLSASRPQDRQFILSSKKLLLSDSGFYLCAWSLLGIFKTGELFFGEGSRLTVL.

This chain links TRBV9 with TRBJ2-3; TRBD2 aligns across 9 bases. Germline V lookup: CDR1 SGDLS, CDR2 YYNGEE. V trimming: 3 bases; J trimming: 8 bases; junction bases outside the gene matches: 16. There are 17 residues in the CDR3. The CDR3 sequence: CASSEGRWGGGAGTQYF. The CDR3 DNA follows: TGTGCCAGCAGCGAAGGCCGGTGGGGCGGGGGGGCCGGTACGCAGTATTTT.

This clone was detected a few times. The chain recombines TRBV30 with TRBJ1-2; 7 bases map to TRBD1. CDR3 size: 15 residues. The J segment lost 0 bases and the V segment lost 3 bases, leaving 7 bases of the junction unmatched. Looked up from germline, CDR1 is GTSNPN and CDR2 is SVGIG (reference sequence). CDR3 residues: CAWSGGQGANYGYTF. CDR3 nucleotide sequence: TGTGCCTGGAGCGGAGGGCAGGGGGCTAACTATGGCTACACCTTC.

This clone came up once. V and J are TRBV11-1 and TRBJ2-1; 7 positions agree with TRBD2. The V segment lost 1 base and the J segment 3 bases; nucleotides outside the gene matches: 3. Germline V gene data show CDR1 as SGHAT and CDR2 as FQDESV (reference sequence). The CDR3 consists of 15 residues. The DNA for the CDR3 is TGTGCCAGCAGCTTAGGAGCGGGGATCTACAATGAGCAGTTCTTC. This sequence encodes CASSLGAGIYNEQFF.

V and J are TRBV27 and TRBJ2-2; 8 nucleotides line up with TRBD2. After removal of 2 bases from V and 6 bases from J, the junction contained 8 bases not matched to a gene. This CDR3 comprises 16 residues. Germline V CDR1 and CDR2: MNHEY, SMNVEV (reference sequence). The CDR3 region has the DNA TGTGCCAGCAGTTTACGACTAGCGTATATTCCCGGGGAGCTGTTTTTT. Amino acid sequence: CASSLRLAYIPGELFF.

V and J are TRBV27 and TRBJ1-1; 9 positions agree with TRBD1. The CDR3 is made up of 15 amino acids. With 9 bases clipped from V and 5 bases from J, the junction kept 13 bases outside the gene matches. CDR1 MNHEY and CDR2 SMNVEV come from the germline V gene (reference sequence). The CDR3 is CASLRGQGRDTEAFF. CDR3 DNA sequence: TGTGCCAGTCTCCGGGGACAGGGAAGAGATACTGAAGCTTTCTTT.

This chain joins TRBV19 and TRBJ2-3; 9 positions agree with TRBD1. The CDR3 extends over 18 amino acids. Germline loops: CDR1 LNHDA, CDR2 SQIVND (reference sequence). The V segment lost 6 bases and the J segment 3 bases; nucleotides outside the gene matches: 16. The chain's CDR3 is CASSIFEGDRDTTDTQYF. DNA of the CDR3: TGTGCCAGTAGCATATTTGAGGGGGACAGGGATACTACAGATACGCAGTATTTT.

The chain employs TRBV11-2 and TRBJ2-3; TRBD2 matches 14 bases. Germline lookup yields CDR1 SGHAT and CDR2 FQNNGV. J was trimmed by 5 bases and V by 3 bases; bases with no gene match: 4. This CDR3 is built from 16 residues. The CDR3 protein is CASSLGLAGELDTQYF. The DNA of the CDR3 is TGTGCCAGCAGCTTGGGACTAGCGGGAGAATTAGATACGCAGTATTTT.

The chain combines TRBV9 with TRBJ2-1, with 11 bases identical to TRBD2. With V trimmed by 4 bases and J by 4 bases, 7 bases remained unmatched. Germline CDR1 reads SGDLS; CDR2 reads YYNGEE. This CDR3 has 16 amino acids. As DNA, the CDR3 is TGTGCCAGCAGCCCAGACCTAGCGGGAGGTTACAATGAGCAGTTCTTC. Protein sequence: CASSPDLAGGYNEQFF.

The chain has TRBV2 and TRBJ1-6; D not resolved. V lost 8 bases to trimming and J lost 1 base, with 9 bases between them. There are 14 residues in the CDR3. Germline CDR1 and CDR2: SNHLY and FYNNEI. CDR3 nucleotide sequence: TGTGCCAGCCATAATCCTTCCTATAATTCACCCCTCCACTTT. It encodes CASHNPSYNSPLHF.